The next 32 T cell receptor beta chains were all read from a single sample in a study of blood T cell repertoires in COVID-19. Some clones are missing from TCRdb's copy, which holds only in-frame ones; the method was immunoSEQ multiplex PCR. This table holds under 150,000 clones, around 77% found once. Sequenced material: peripheral blood. The receptor set was obtained from a man in his fifties or sixties with active or convalescent COVID-19.

This chain joins TRBV5-6 and TRBJ2-7; tentatively, D is TRBD2 (6 bases). The CDR3 consists of 15 residues. CDR1 is SGHDT and CDR2 is YYEEEE in the germline V gene. V lost 1 base, J lost 3 bases, and 14 bases lay in between. The CDR3 loop reads CASSLRLASYYEQYF. The CDR3 region has the DNA TGTGCCAGCAGCTTGAGGCTAGCGAGTTACTACGAGCAGTACTTC.

V is TRBV18 and J is TRBJ1-6; 10 bases fit TRBD1. The CDR3 consists of 14 residues. With V trimmed by 2 bases and J by 8 bases, 0 bases remained unmatched. Germline values: CDR1 KGHSH, CDR2 LQKENI. This CDR3 reads CASSPGTGDSPLHF. The CDR3 coding sequence is TGTGCCAGCTCACCAGGGACAGGGGATTCACCCCTCCACTTT.

The table lists this clone with many counts. The CDR3 is CASTTAAREGNYGYTF. In DNA, the CDR3 is TGTGCCAGTACCACCGCCGCCAGGGAGGGTAACTATGGCTACACCTTC. The rearrangement uses TRBV19 and TRBJ1-2; possible D gene TRBD1, 5 bases. Trimming shortened V by 7 bases and J by 1 base, and 19 bases separated the two germline ends. In germline, CDR1 is LNHDA, CDR2 SQIVND (reference sequence). The CDR3 spans 16 residues. Complete variable domain (other parts from reference TRBV19 and TRBJ1-2): DGGITQSPKYLFRKEGQNVTLSCEQNLNHDAMYWYRQDPGQGLRLIYYSQIVNDFQKGDIAEGYSVSREKKESFPLTVTSAQKNPTAFYLCASTTAAREGNYGYTFGSGTRLTVV.

The chain combines TRBV10-3 with TRBJ2-7, with D possibly TRBD1 on 6 matching bases. V was trimmed by 0 bases and J by 4 bases, leaving 13 bases between them. Germline values: CDR1 ENHRY, CDR2 SYGVKD. CDR3 length: 15 amino acids. The DNA of the CDR3 is TGTGCCATCAGTGAGTCCGGACAGTCTTCGTACGAGCAGTACTTC. Its translation: CAISESGQSSYEQYF.

The J gene is TRBJ2-1, the V gene TRBV27; 9 positions agree with TRBD2. Germline CDR1 reads MNHEY; CDR2 reads SMNVEV (reference sequence). The CDR3 consists of 15 residues. V shed 7 bases, J shed 10 bases, and the junction held 14 bases outside the gene matches. The CDR3 is CASNRRGRAYGEQFF. DNA of the CDR3: TGTGCCAGCAACCGGCGCGGGAGGGCCTATGGAGAGCAGTTCTTC.

V and J are TRBV4-1 and TRBJ2-7; possibly TRBD2 for D (6 bases). V lost 1 base and J lost 4, with 17 bases in between. The CDR3 is 16 residues long. CDR1 MGHRA and CDR2 YSYEKL come from the germline V gene. This CDR3 is CASSQAPGVHSYEQYF. The CDR3 DNA is TGCGCCAGCAGCCAAGCGCCGGGGGTCCATAGTTACGAGCAGTACTTC.

This chain links TRBV3-1 (or the pseudogene TRBV3-2) with TRBJ1-3; 10 positions agree with TRBD1. Trimming removed 0 bases from V and 1 base from J; junction bases left unmatched: 3. In germline, CDR1 is LGHDT, CDR2 YNNKEL (reference sequence). CDR3 length: 17 residues. The CDR3 is CASSQDRGQGSGNTIYF. Here the CDR3 DNA reads TGTGCCAGCAGCCAAGATAGGGGACAGGGGTCTGGAAACACCATATATTTT.

This clone showed up just a few times. The chain combines TRBV14 with TRBJ1-1; a possible D gene is TRBD1 (5 bases). Trimming took off 8 bases at V and 1 base at J, with 11 bases between the two ends. Germline V gives CDR1 SGHDN, CDR2 FVKESK. The CDR3 sequence is 13 residues long. CDR3 protein: CASRGYGNTEAFF. DNA for the CDR3: TGTGCCAGCCGGGGGTACGGGAACACTGAAGCTTTCTTT.

The chain carries TRBV7-3 and TRBJ2-5; D uncertain. The CDR3 consists of 13 residues. V lost 2 bases, J lost 5 bases, and 9 bases lay in between. From germline, CDR1 is SGHTA and CDR2 FQGTGA. The CDR3 spells CASSLVSRETQYF. In DNA form, the CDR3 reads TGTGCCAGCAGCTTAGTTTCGCGGGAGACCCAGTACTTC.

In this sample, this clone turned up a few times. This rearrangement joins TRBV10-2 to TRBJ1-1; 10 nucleotides match TRBD1. The CDR3 is 14 residues long. Germline CDR1 reads WSHSY; CDR2 reads SAAADI. Losses at the gene ends were 6 bases for V and 5 bases for J; bases not matched to a gene: 6. Here the CDR3 reads CASRGDRGWTEAFF. The CDR3 nucleotides are TGCGCCAGCAGGGGGGACAGGGGATGGACTGAAGCTTTCTTT.

V gene TRBV18 combines with J gene TRBJ1-1, with D possibly TRBD1 on 5 matching bases. The CDR3 is made up of 16 amino acids. Germline CDR1 reads KGHSH; CDR2 reads LQKENI. V gave up 0 bases and J gave up 0 bases, with 11 bases separating them. CDR3 nucleotide sequence: TGTGCCAGCTCACCACCGGGGCAGGGAATGAACACTGAAGCTTTCTTT. This translates into CASSPPGQGMNTEAFF.

The chain recombines TRBV3-1 (or the pseudogene TRBV3-2) with TRBJ2-7; 14 bases agree with TRBD2. The trim removed 5 bases at V and 7 bases at J, leaving 10 bases unmatched. Germline V gene data show CDR1 as LGHDT and CDR2 as YNNKEL (reference sequence). The length of the CDR3 is 16 residues. The CDR3: CASSVWTSGRSGEQYF. CDR3 DNA: TGTGCCAGCAGCGTCTGGACTAGCGGGAGGTCGGGGGAGCAGTACTTC.

The V call is TRBV19, the J call TRBJ1-2, with TRBD1 identical over 7 bases. The CDR3 is 14 amino acids. V lost 4 bases, J lost 4 bases, and 6 bases stayed unmatched. Per germline, CDR1 LNHDA and CDR2 SQIVND (reference sequence). CDR3 DNA sequence: TGTGCCAGTAGTACCGGGACAGTCTTCTATGGCTACACCTTC. This sequence encodes CASSTGTVFYGYTF.

In regard to this clone: Other nucleotide sequences in the sample specify the same CDR3. V gene TRBV4-2 combines with J gene TRBJ1-1, with 8 nucleotides matching TRBD1. Germline V gene sequence: CDR1 LGHNA, CDR2 YNFKEQ. Trimming took 0 bases from V and 0 from J; bases not matched to a gene: 6. The CDR3 length is 17 residues. The CDR3 region is CASSQDLGTGLNTEAFF. The CDR3 region has the DNA TGTGCCAGCAGCCAAGATCTCGGGACAGGATTGAACACTGAAGCTTTCTTT.

This clone was picked up a small number of times. The chain joins TRBV7-9 to TRBJ2-7, with 7 positions matching TRBD2. The CDR3 loop spans 14 amino acids. The germline CDR1 and CDR2 sequences are SEHNR and FQNEAQ (reference sequence). V lost 8 bases to trimming and J lost 9 bases; unmatched junction nucleotides: 16. The CDR3 here is CASAGGSGSALQYF. In DNA, the CDR3 is TGTGCCAGCGCTGGGGGTAGCGGGTCCGCACTGCAGTACTTC.

The chain is built from TRBV12-3 or TRBV12-4 and TRBJ1-1; D is unresolved. The CDR3 length is 12 residues. Trimming removed 3 bases at V and 8 bases at J, with 10 bases between. CDR3 sequence reads: CASSFRHSEAFF. The CDR3 nucleotides read TGTGCCAGCAGTTTCAGACATTCCGAAGCTTTCTTT.

This clone was observed a handful of times. The V call is TRBV6-5, the J call TRBJ2-2; the match to TRBD1 covers 10 bases. V was pared by 6 bases and J by 3 bases, with 1 base of the junction left unmatched. This CDR3 has 14 amino acids. The germline CDR1 and CDR2 sequences are MNHEY and SVGAGI. The DNA for the CDR3 is TGTGCCAGCAGGGGGACAGGGGACACCGGGGAGCTGTTTTTT. It translates to CASRGTGDTGELFF.

V gene TRBV5-1 combines with J gene TRBJ2-5; unclear D gene. Germline V CDR1 and CDR2: SGHRS, YFSETQ. Trimming shortened V by 0 bases and J by 5 bases, and 11 bases separated the two germline ends. The CDR3 is 14 residues long. The CDR3 nucleotides are TGCGCCAGCAGCTTGGTGGGTAGCTTGGAGACCCAGTACTTC. Its protein is CASSLVGSLETQYF.

This chain uses TRBV18 with TRBJ2-7; D perhaps matches TRBD2 (6 bases). V shed 0 bases and J shed 2 bases, with 8 bases lying between them. The V gene's germline CDR1 is KGHSH and CDR2 LQKENI. CDR3 size: 14 residues. The DNA for the CDR3 is TGTGCCAGCTCACCACCGGGGGGAGCCTACGAGCAGTACTTC. Protein product: CASSPPGGAYEQYF. The complete variable domain, with remaining parts taken from reference TRBV18 and TRBJ2-7, reads NAGVMQNPRHLVRRRGQEARLRCSPMKGHSHVYWYRQLPEEGLKFMVYLQKENIIDESGMPKERFSAEFPKEGPSILRIQQVVRGDSAAYFCASSPPGGAYEQYFGPGTRLTVT.

The count of this clone is one. This chain uses TRBV5-1 with TRBJ1-1, with D possibly matching TRBD1 (5 bases). Germline CDR1 reads SGHRS; CDR2 reads YFSETQ. The CDR3 is 15 residues long. V lost 0 bases and J 2 bases, leaving 11 bases between the germline ends. CDR3 DNA: TGCGCCAGCAGCTTGGAACAGGTTGGAAACACTGAAGCTTTCTTT. It translates to CASSLEQVGNTEAFF.

The chain uses TRBV4-1 and TRBJ2-3, with a weak D call TRBD1 (6 bases). CDR3 length: 14 amino acids. The ends were cut back, 3 bases at V and 1 base at J, with 8 bases in the middle. Germline lookup yields CDR1 MGHRA and CDR2 YSYEKL. CDR3 amino acids: CASSQGAGTDTQYF. The CDR3 DNA sequence: TGCGCCAGCAGCCAGGGGGCGGGCACAGATACGCAGTATTTT.

The V gene is TRBV7-9, the J gene TRBJ1-1, with 8 nucleotides matching TRBD1. The CDR3 is made up of 12 amino acids. CDR1 SEHNR and CDR2 FQNEAQ come from the germline V gene (reference sequence). V lost 4 bases to trimming and J lost 10 bases; unmatched junction nucleotides: 5. The CDR3 is CASSSQGDRAFF. CDR3 coding DNA: TGTGCCAGCAGCTCACAGGGGGATAGAGCTTTCTTT.

V gene TRBV28 combines with J gene TRBJ2-3, with 11 nucleotides matching TRBD2. Germline loops: CDR1 MDHEN, CDR2 SYDVKM. This CDR3 comprises 17 residues. Germline trimming cut 6 bases from V and 0 bases from J; bases unmatched to any gene: 8. The CDR3, as DNA: TGTGCCAGCAGATTAGCGGGAGGGCTTACTAGCACAGATACGCAGTATTTT. It yields the protein CASRLAGGLTSTDTQYF. Full variable domain (remainder filled in from reference TRBV28 and TRBJ2-3): DVKVTQSSRYLVKRTGEKVFLECVQDMDHENMFWYRQDPGLGLRLIYFSYDVKMKEKGDIPEGYSVSREKKERFSLILESASTNQTSMYLCASRLAGGLTSTDTQYFGPGTRLTVL.

V usage is TRBV5-1 and J usage is TRBJ2-7, with 12 bases matching TRBD2. Per germline, CDR1 SGHRS and CDR2 YFSETQ. The CDR3 runs to 14 residues. V trimming: 4 bases; J trimming: 6 bases; junction bases outside the gene matches: 5. In DNA form, the CDR3 reads TGCGCCAGCAGCCGACTAGCGGGAGAGAGCGAGCAGTACTTC. This translates into CASSRLAGESEQYF. Drawing the rest from reference TRBV5-1 and TRBJ2-7, the complete variable domain is KAGVTQTPRYLIKTRGQQVTLSCSPISGHRSVSWYQQTPGQGLQFLFEYFSETQRNKGNFPGRFSGRQFSNSRSEMNVSTLELGDSALYLCASSRLAGESEQYFGPGTRLTVT.

This sequence joins TRBV7-9 and TRBJ1-5; 8 bases align to TRBD1. Germline V lookup: CDR1 SEHNR, CDR2 FQNEAQ (reference sequence). CDR3 size: 15 residues. Trimming removed 4 bases from V and 4 bases from J; junction bases left unmatched: 6. CDR3 sequence reads: CASSSDREPNQPQHF. CDR3 bases: TGTGCCAGCAGCTCGGACAGGGAGCCGAATCAGCCCCAGCATTTT. Drawing the rest from reference TRBV7-9 and TRBJ1-5, the complete variable domain is DTGVSQNPRHKITKRGQNVTFRCDPISEHNRLYWYRQTLGQGPEFLTYFQNEAQLEKSRLLSDRFSAERPKGSFSTLEIQRTEQGDSAMYLCASSSDREPNQPQHFGDGTRLSIL.

There are a few counts of this clone. The chain employs TRBV2 and TRBJ2-1; 7 bases agree with TRBD1. Germline values: CDR1 SNHLY, CDR2 FYNNEI. CDR3 length: 13 residues. The J segment lost 6 bases and the V segment lost 5 bases, leaving 4 bases of the junction unmatched. The DNA of the CDR3 is TGTGCCAGCAGTCGACAGGGATCCAATGAGCAGTTCTTC. This codes for CASSRQGSNEQFF.

The chain is built from TRBV9 and TRBJ2-3, with TRBD2 matching over 10 bases. CDR1 SGDLS and CDR2 YYNGEE come from the germline V gene. The CDR3 loop spans 15 amino acids. Trimming removed 4 bases from V and 1 base from J; junction bases left unmatched: 3. CDR3 loop: CASSFGLAGTDTQYF. For the CDR3, the DNA is TGTGCCAGCAGCTTCGGACTAGCGGGCACAGATACGCAGTATTTT.

This sequence joins TRBV7-7 and TRBJ2-5; 14 nucleotides align to TRBD2. V lost 5 bases and J lost 5; bases outside the gene matches: 10. In germline, CDR1 is SSHAT, CDR2 FNYEAQ (reference sequence). This CDR3 is built from 17 residues. This CDR3 is CASSEGTSGSRWETQYF. DNA for the CDR3: TGTGCCAGCAGCGAAGGGACTAGCGGGAGTCGTTGGGAGACCCAGTACTTC.

The chain recombines TRBV5-1 with TRBJ2-1, with 10 bases that match TRBD2. Germline-derived CDR1 and CDR2 are SGHRS and YFSETQ. V lost 0 bases to trimming and J lost 5 bases; unmatched junction nucleotides: 2. The CDR3 contains 15 residues. The CDR3 DNA is TGCGCCAGCAGCTTGGGTCTAGCGGGAGACAATGAGCAGTTCTTC. Translating gives CASSLGLAGDNEQFF. The whole variable domain, remainder taken from reference TRBV5-1 and TRBJ2-1, is KAGVTQTPRYLIKTRGQQVTLSCSPISGHRSVSWYQQTPGQGLQFLFEYFSETQRNKGNFPGRFSGRQFSNSRSEMNVSTLELGDSALYLCASSLGLAGDNEQFFGPGTRLTVL.

Here the CDR3 reads CASSFPGGQAETQYF. Here the CDR3 DNA reads TGTGCCAGCAGCTTCCCAGGGGGCCAGGCAGAGACCCAGTACTTC. The chain couples TRBV5-4 to TRBJ2-5, with TRBD1 matching 8 bases. The germline V gene encodes CDR1 SGHNT and CDR2 YYREEE (reference sequence). The CDR3 extends over 15 amino acids. V lost 2 bases and J lost 4; bases outside the gene matches: 7.

V gene TRBV4-2 combines with J gene TRBJ2-7; D gene unclear. Trimming removed 0 bases from V and 6 bases from J, with 9 bases in between. Germline values: CDR1 LGHNA, CDR2 YNFKEQ. The CDR3 spans 13 residues. CDR3 in amino acids: CASSQDSLPEQYF. The CDR3 region has the DNA TGTGCCAGCAGCCAAGATTCCCTACCCGAGCAGTACTTC.

This sequence joins TRBV7-9 and TRBJ2-3; TRBD2 agrees at 14 bases. The CDR3 consists of 18 residues. Per the germline V gene, CDR1 is SEHNR and CDR2 is FQNEAQ (reference sequence). Trimming at V came to 5 bases and at J to 1 base, leaving 8 bases not matched to a gene. The CDR3 loop reads CASSPTSGRAKGTDTQYF. CDR3 sequence (DNA): TGTGCCAGCAGCCCGACTAGCGGGAGGGCCAAGGGCACAGATACGCAGTATTTT.